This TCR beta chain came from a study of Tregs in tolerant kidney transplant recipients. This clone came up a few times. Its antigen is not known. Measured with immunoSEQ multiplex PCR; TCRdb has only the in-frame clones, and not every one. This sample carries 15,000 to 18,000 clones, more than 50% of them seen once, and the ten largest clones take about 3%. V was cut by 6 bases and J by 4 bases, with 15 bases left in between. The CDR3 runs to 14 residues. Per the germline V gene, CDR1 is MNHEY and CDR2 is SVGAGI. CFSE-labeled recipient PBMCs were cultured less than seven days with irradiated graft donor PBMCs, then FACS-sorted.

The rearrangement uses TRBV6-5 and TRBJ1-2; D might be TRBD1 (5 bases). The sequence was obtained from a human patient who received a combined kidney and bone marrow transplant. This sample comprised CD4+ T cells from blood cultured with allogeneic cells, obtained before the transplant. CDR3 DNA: TGTGCCAGCAGCGTACGGGGGACGGGCTATGGCTACACCTTC. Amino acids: CASSVRGTGYGYTF.